This T cell receptor (beta chain) was sequenced for a study of T-cell reconstitution after alpha-beta-depleted transplantation in children. Study results and limitations: There were reportedly several hundred expanded graft clones from which alpha-beta T cells came about two months after transplant.

Preparing the TCRbeta library involved the use of unique molecular identifiers. MiXCR, run by TCRdb on the PCR reads, gives a single entry per CDR3 protein. In the table there are a few hundred thousand distinct CDR3 sequences, around 27% of which are singletons. This clonotype showed up just a few times. The antigen remains undetermined. Germline V CDR1 and CDR2: SGHVS, FQNEAQ. Trimming cost V 1 base and J 4 bases; bases outside gene matches: 7. There are 17 residues in the CDR3. The sequences come from PBMCs, collected before TCRalphabeta/CD19-depleted stem cell transplant. The chain is built from TRBV7-8 and TRBJ2-7; 13 bases are shared with TRBD2. This TCR derives from a boy younger than two with Wiskott-Aldrich syndrome, due to receive a stem cell transplant. The CDR3 DNA is TGTGCCAGCAGCTTAGTCAGGACTAGCGGGAGAGAATACGAGCAGTACTTC. It yields the protein CASSLVRTSGREYEQYF.